The rows below give T cell receptor beta chains drawn from one sample of a study of blood T cell repertoires in COVID-19. Generated by immunoSEQ multiplex PCR, the TCRdb table keeps only in-frame clones and is missing some. The sample lists about 230,000 clones; under 90% were seen once. The specimen was PBMCs or T cells enriched from blood (not recorded which). The source of these receptors is a woman aged 25 to 39 with acute COVID-19. CDR3s include the opening cysteine and the closing phenylalanine or tryptophan. The D gene is left open where the match is weak. Part of the rows lack a size; the others show once, few, many or a class for expanded clones.

15 | TRBJ1-4 | . | once | TRBV6-5 | CASSYSESLGEKLFF | TGTGCCAGCAGTTACTCCGAGAGCCTAGGTGAAAAACTGTTTTTT
14 | TRBJ2-7 | . | . | TRBV5-5 | CASIPDLRSYEQYF | TGTGCCAGCATTCCTGATCTACGCTCCTACGAGCAGTACTTC
14 | TRBJ2-5 | TRBD2 | . | TRBV29-1 | CSVEWAGGQKTQYF | TGCAGCGTTGAGTGGGCGGGGGGGCAGAAGACCCAGTACTTC
16 | TRBJ2-2 | TRBD1 | . | TRBV7-3 | CASSLNRGPGTGELFF | TGTGCCAGCAGCTTGAACAGGGGGCCGGGCACCGGGGAGCTGTTTTTT
13 | TRBJ1-1 | . | . | TRBV9 | CASSVVGNYEAFF | TGTGCCAGCAGCGTAGTAGGCAACTATGAAGCTTTCTTT
15 | TRBJ2-1 | TRBD2 | . | TRBV24-1 | CATSDGGGAEDEQFF | TGTGCCACCAGTGATGGCGGGGGGGCGGAAGATGAGCAGTTCTTC
15 | TRBJ1-5 | . | once | TRBV7-9 | CASSLGGGSNQPQHF | TGTGCCAGCAGCTTAGGGGGAGGTAGCAATCAGCCCCAGCATTTT
16 | TRBJ2-3 | TRBD2 | once | TRBV5-6 | CASSLWKRGGPDTQYF | TGTGCCAGCAGCTTGTGGAAGCGGGGGGGCCCAGATACGCAGTATTTT
13 | TRBJ2-7 | TRBD2 | . | TRBV30 | CAWSREGPYEQYF | TGTGCCTGGAGTAGGGAGGGCCCCTACGAGCAGTACTTC
15 | TRBJ2-2 | . | . | TRBV7-2 | CASSLVSANTGELFF | TGTGCCAGCAGCTTAGTTAGTGCGAACACCGGGGAGCTGTTTTTT
15 | TRBJ1-2 | . | . | TRBV18 | CASSPRVGDDYGYTF | TGTGCCAGCTCACCACGGGTAGGGGATGACTATGGCTACACCTTC
14 | TRBJ1-2 | . | . | TRBV27 | CASSPGRTNYGYTF | TGTGCCAGCAGCCCCGGGCGGACAAACTATGGCTACACCTTC
15 | TRBJ1-2 | . | few | TRBV19 | CASRGSARGGDGYTF | TGTGCCAGTAGGGGCAGCGCTCGAGGGGGAGATGGCTACACCTTC
13 | TRBJ1-2 | . | . | TRBV2 | CASSDGQNYGYTF | TGTGCCAGCAGTGATGGACAGAACTATGGCTACACCTTC
17 | TRBJ2-6 | TRBD1 | . | TRBV5-1 | CASSPGQGSSGANVLTF | TGCGCCAGCAGCCCGGGACAGGGTTCCTCTGGGGCCAACGTCCTGACTTTC
12 | TRBJ1-1 | . | . | TRBV19 | CASRLHYTEAFF | TGTGCCAGTAGACTCCACTACACTGAAGCTTTCTTT
17 | TRBJ2-5 | TRBD2 | . | TRBV6-2/TRBV6-3 | CASSTLQLAGDQETQYF | TGTGCCAGCAGTACCCTCCAACTAGCGGGGGACCAAGAGACCCAGTACTTC
16 | TRBJ1-2 | TRBD1 | . | TRBV5-1 | CASSLDRGSANYGYTF | TGCGCCAGCAGCCTAGACAGGGGGTCGGCTAACTATGGCTACACCTTC
13 | TRBJ1-5 | . | . | TRBV19 | CASSIAGDQPQHF | TGTGCCAGTAGTATCGCAGGGGACCAGCCCCAGCATTTT